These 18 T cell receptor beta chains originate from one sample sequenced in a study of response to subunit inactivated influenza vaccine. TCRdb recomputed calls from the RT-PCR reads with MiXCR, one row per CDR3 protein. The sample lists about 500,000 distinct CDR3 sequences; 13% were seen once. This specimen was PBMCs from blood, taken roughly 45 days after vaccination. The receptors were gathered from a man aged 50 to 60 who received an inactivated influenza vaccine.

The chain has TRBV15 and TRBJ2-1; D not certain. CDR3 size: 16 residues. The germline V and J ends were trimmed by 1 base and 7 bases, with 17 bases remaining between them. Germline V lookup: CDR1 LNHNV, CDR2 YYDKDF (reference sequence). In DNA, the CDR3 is TGTGCCACCAGCAGAGTTAAAGCGTATTCTGGGAATGAGCAGTTCTTC. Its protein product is CATSRVKAYSGNEQFF.

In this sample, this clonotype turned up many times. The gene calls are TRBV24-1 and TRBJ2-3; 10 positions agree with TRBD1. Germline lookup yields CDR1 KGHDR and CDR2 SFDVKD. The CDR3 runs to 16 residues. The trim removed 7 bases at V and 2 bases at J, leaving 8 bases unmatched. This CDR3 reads CATSPTGTGVTDTQYF. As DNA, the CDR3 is TGTGCCACCAGCCCTACCGGGACAGGGGTCACAGATACGCAGTATTTT.

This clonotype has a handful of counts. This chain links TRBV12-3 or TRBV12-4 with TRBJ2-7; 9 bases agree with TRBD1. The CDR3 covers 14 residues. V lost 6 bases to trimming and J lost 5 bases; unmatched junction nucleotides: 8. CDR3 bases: TGTGCCAGCAGCGCGGGACAGGGATACCACGAGCAGTACTTC. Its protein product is CASSAGQGYHEQYF.

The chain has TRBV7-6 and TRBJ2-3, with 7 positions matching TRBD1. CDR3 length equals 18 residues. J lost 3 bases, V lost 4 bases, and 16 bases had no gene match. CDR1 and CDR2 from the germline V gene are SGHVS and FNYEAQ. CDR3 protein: CASSSLGGSGRGTDTQYF. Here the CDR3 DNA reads TGTGCCAGCAGCTCCTTAGGGGGCTCGGGCAGGGGAACAGATACGCAGTATTTT.

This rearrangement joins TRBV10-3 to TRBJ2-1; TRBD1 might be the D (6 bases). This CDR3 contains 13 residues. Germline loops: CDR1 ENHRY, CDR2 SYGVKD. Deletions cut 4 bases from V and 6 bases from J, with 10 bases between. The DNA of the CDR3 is TGTGCCATCAGTGTTCAGGGGTCCAATGAGCAGTTCTTC. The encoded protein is CAISVQGSNEQFF.

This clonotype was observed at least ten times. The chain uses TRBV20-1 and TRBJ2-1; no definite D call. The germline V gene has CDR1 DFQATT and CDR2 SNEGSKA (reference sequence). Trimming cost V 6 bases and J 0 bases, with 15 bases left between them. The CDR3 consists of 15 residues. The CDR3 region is CSATTWRSSYNEQFF. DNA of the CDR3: TGCAGTGCGACGACCTGGCGGAGCTCCTACAATGAGCAGTTCTTC.

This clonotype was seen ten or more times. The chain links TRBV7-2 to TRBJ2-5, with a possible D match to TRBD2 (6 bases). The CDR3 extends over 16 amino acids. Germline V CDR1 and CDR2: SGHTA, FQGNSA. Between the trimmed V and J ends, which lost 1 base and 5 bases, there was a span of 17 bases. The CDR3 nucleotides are TGTGCCAGCAGCTTAGTCGGTAGACGGGAGTGGGAGACCCAGTACTTC. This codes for CASSLVGRREWETQYF.

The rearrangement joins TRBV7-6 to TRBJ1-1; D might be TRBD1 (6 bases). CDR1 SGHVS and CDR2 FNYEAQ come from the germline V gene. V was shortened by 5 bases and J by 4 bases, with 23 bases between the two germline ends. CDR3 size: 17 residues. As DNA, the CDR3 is TGTGCCAGCAGCCCAGTGACAGCGGGGGGCTCGGGCACTGAAGCTTTCTTT. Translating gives CASSPVTAGGSGTEAFF.

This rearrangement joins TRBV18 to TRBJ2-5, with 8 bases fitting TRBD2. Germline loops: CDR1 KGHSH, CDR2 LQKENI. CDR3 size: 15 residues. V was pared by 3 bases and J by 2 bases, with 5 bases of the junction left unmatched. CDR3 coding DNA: TGTGCCAGCTCACCGATTAGCGGGGTGCAAGAGACCCAGTACTTC. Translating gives CASSPISGVQETQYF.

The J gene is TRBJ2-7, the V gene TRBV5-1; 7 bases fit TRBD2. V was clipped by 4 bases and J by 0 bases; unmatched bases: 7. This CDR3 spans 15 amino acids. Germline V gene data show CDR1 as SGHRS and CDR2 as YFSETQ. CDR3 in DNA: TGCGCCAGCAGCATCGAAGCGGGGAGCTCCTACGAGCAGTACTTC. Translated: CASSIEAGSSYEQYF.

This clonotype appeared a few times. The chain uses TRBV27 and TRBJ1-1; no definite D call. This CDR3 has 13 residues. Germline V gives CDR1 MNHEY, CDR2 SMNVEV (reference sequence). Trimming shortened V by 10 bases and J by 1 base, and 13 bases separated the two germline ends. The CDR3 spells CATRSIRNTEAFF. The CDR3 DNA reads TGTGCCACCAGGTCAATCAGGAACACTGAAGCTTTCTTT.

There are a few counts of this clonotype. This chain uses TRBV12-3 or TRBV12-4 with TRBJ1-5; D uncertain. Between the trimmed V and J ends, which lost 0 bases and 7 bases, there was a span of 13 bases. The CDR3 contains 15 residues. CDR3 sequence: CASSLANIGSQPQHF. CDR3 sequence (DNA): TGTGCCAGCAGTTTAGCAAACATAGGGAGCCAGCCCCAGCATTTT.

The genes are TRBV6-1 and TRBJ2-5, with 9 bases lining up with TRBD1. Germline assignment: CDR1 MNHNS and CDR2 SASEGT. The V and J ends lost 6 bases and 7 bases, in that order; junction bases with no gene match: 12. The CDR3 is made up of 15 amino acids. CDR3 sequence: CASSKSQGAPGTQYF. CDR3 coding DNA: TGTGCCAGCAGCAAATCACAGGGGGCACCAGGGACCCAGTACTTC.

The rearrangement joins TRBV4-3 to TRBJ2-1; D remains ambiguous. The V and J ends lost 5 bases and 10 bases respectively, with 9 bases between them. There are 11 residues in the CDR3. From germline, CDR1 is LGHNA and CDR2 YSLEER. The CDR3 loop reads CASSSWGEQFF. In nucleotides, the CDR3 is TGCGCCAGCAGCTCCTGGGGAGAGCAGTTCTTC.

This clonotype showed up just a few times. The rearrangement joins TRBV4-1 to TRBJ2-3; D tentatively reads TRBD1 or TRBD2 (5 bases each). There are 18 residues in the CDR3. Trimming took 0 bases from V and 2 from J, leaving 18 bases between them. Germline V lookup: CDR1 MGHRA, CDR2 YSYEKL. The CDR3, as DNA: TGCGCCAGCAGCCAAGACCCTACCGGGACCACCGACACAGATACGCAGTATTTT. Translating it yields CASSQDPTGTTDTDTQYF.

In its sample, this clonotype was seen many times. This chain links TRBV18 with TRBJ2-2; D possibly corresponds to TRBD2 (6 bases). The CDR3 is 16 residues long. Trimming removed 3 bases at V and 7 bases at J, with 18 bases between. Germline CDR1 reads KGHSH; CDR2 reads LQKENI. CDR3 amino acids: CASSPLGGREGGELFF. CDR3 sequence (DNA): TGTGCCAGCTCACCCCTCGGAGGGCGAGAGGGCGGGGAGCTGTTTTTT.

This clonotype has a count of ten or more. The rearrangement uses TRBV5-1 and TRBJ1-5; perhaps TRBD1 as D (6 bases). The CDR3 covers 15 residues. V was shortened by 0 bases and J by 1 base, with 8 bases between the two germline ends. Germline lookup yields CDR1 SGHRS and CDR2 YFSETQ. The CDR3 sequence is CASSLAGQSNQPQHF. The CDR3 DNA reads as TGCGCCAGCAGCTTGGCTGGACAGAGCAATCAGCCCCAGCATTTT.

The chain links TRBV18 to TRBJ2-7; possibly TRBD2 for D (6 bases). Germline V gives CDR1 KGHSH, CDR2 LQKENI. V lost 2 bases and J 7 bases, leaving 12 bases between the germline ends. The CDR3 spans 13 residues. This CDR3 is CASSPRSEGEQYF. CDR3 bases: TGTGCCAGCTCACCAAGGTCGGAGGGTGAGCAGTACTTC.